This entry lists 30 T cell receptor beta chains sequenced from one sample in a study of cytomegalovirus exposure and HLA in healthy donors. This PCR relied on a set of 60 Vbeta primers and 13 Jbeta primers. This table comes from immunoSEQ multiplex PCR, and its TCRdb copy is limited to in-frame clones, with some not included. The data hold about 190,000 clones, with nearly 80% observed a single time. Source material: PBMCs. The receptors were sampled from a woman between 25 and 40 years old in good health and CMV-seropositive.

This rearrangement joins TRBV10-2 to TRBJ2-7; TRBD2 matches 11 bases. This CDR3 has 14 amino acids. CDR1 WSHSY and CDR2 SAAADI come from the germline V gene. The ends lost 8 bases at V and 5 bases at J; junction bases unmatched: 8. The CDR3 reads CASGLSGRADEQYF. The CDR3 coding sequence is TGCGCCAGCGGACTTAGCGGGAGGGCCGACGAGCAGTACTTC.

This chain uses TRBV6-5 with TRBJ2-5; 7 nucleotides match TRBD1. The J call may be in error: the DNA end matches TRBJ2-7 better. There are 14 residues in the CDR3. Germline CDR1 reads MNHEY; CDR2 reads SVGAGI. CDR3 bases: TGTGCCAGCAGTTCCTTGACAGGGACGTACGAGCAGTACTTC. Protein sequence: CASSSLTGTYEQYF.

This clone was seen just once. The CDR3: CASSPADTQYF. Here the CDR3 DNA reads TGTGCCAGCAGTCCTGCAGATACGCAGTATTTT. The J gene is TRBJ2-3, the V gene TRBV2; D call uncertain. Trimming pared 5 bases from V and 4 bases from J, leaving 4 bases between. The CDR3 contains 11 residues. Germline lookup yields CDR1 SNHLY and CDR2 FYNNEI.

The chain recombines TRBV25-1 with TRBJ1-5, with a weak D call TRBD1 (6 bases). The V end was cut by 2 bases, the J end by 5 bases, with 13 bases between. CDR3 length: 15 amino acids. CDR1 and CDR2 from the germline V gene are MGHDK and SYGVNS. This chain's CDR3 is CASSEEGQIYQPQHF. CDR3 sequence (DNA): TGTGCCAGCAGTGAAGAAGGACAGATCTATCAGCCCCAGCATTTT.

This clone was observed many times. Here the CDR3 reads CASSSAGGQPQHF. The CDR3 DNA reads as TGTGCCAGCAGTTCGGCAGGGGGGCAGCCCCAGCATTTT. V and J are TRBV6-5 and TRBJ1-5; 7 bases match TRBD1. With 4 bases clipped from V and 7 bases from J, the junction kept 4 bases outside the gene matches. Germline-derived CDR1 and CDR2 are MNHEY and SVGAGI. This CDR3 comprises 13 residues.

The chain employs TRBV4-3 and TRBJ2-7; D is uncertain. The germline V and J ends were trimmed by 0 bases and 7 bases, with 22 bases remaining between them. The CDR3 contains 17 residues. The germline V gene has CDR1 LGHNA and CDR2 YSLEER. The CDR3 sequence: CASSQDRSLTTLGEQYF. The CDR3 DNA reads as TGCGCCAGCAGCCAAGACAGGTCCCTTACAACCCTTGGGGAGCAGTACTTC.

The chain couples TRBV10-1 to TRBJ2-3, with 12 bases matching TRBD2. Germline trimming cut 3 bases from V and 1 base from J; bases unmatched to any gene: 5. From germline, CDR1 is WNHNN and CDR2 SYGVQD (reference sequence). The CDR3 totals 17 residues. The CDR3 bases are TGCGCCAGCAGTGACCCAAGACTAGCGGGGGGCACAGATACGCAGTATTTT. Translated: CASSDPRLAGGTDTQYF.

This chain uses TRBV9 with TRBJ2-1; unclear D gene. The CDR3 covers 16 residues. Trimming left V 0 bases short and J 4 bases short, with 14 bases between. CDR1 and CDR2 (germline): SGDLS, YYNGEE. The CDR3 spells CASSVVLPASYNEQFF. CDR3 in DNA: TGTGCCAGCAGCGTAGTTCTCCCGGCTAGTTACAATGAGCAGTTCTTC.

The genes are TRBV15 and TRBJ1-1, with 7 positions matching TRBD1. Losses at the gene ends were 4 bases for V and 6 bases for J; bases not matched to a gene: 8. The CDR3 consists of 14 residues. Germline V gives CDR1 LNHNV, CDR2 YYDKDF (reference sequence). The CDR3 is CATSTPGGAAEAFF. CDR3 DNA sequence: TGTGCCACCAGCACACCAGGGGGTGCGGCTGAAGCTTTCTTT.

V is TRBV2 and J is TRBJ1-5; D not certain. Per germline, CDR1 SNHLY and CDR2 FYNNEI. V was shortened by 7 bases and J by 0 bases, with 10 bases between the two germline ends. This CDR3 is 14 amino acids long. The CDR3 here is CASNRDYSNQPQHF. In DNA form, the CDR3 reads TGTGCCAGCAATCGGGATTATAGCAATCAGCCCCAGCATTTT.

As regards this clone: The germline gene is not matched at one end of the junction; a read error may be the cause. The chain couples TRBV4-3 to TRBJ2-1; D gene unclear. From germline, CDR1 is LGHNA and CDR2 YSLEER. CDR3 length equals 12 residues. The DNA for the CDR3 is TGCGCCAGTAGCCAAGATATCAATGAGCAGTTCTTC. The encoded protein is CASSQDINEQFF.

This clone was observed a single time. The chain joins TRBV9 to TRBJ2-3; TRBD1 matches 10 bases. V dropped 2 bases and J dropped 3; count of bases not matched to a gene: 18. The germline gives CDR1 SGDLS, CDR2 YYNGEE. The CDR3 runs to 20 residues. CDR3 in DNA: TGTGCCAGCAGCGTCGGGGACAGGGGTATTCCCAAGGTAAATACAGATACGCAGTATTTT. Protein: CASSVGDRGIPKVNTDTQYF.

This clone was picked up one time. This chain connects TRBV11-2 to TRBJ2-1; TRBD1 agrees at 7 bases. V was clipped by 5 bases and J by 4 bases; unmatched bases: 11. The CDR3 loop spans 16 amino acids. Germline assignment: CDR1 SGHAT and CDR2 FQNNGV. CDR3 nucleotide sequence: TGTGCCAGCAGCCCTAGTGGGACAGAAAGTTACAATGAGCAGTTCTTC. Residues: CASSPSGTESYNEQFF.

The rearrangement links TRBV19 to TRBJ2-1; weak D call: TRBD2 (6 bases). Looked up from germline, CDR1 is LNHDA and CDR2 is SQIVND (reference sequence). V lost 0 bases and J lost 5, with 11 bases in between. This CDR3 is 15 amino acids long. The CDR3, as DNA: TGTGCCAGTAGTATAGACGCGGGCGGGAACAATGAGCAGTTCTTC. Its protein product is CASSIDAGGNNEQFF.

Note on this clone: An end of the junction does not agree with germline; a read error may underlie this. The same CDR3 arises from other DNA sequences in this sample as well. The rearrangement uses TRBV19 and TRBJ1-5, with TRBD1 matching over 9 bases. Per germline, CDR1 LNHDA and CDR2 SQIVND (reference sequence). The CDR3 contains 13 residues. DNA for the CDR3: TGTGCCAGTAGTTGGGACAGGGATCAGCCCCAGCACTTT. It specifies CASSWDRDQPQHF. Looking up the rest from reference TRBV19 and TRBJ1-5 gives the full variable domain: DGGITQSPKYLFRKEGQNVTLSCEQNLNHDAMYWYRQDPGQGLRLIYYSQIVNDFQKGDIAEGYSVSREKKESFPLTVTSAQKNPTAFYLCASSWDRDQPQHFGDGTRLSIL.

The chain employs TRBV9 and TRBJ2-2; TRBD1 aligns across 7 bases. V shed 4 bases, J shed 3 bases, and the junction held 6 bases outside the gene matches. This CDR3 is 15 amino acids long. Germline loops: CDR1 SGDLS, CDR2 YYNGEE. DNA for the CDR3: TGTGCCAGCAGCTTAATCACAGGGGACACCGGGGAGCTGTTTTTT. Translated: CASSLITGDTGELFF.

This chain connects TRBV5-6 to TRBJ2-1; D is ambiguous. CDR1 and CDR2 (germline): SGHDT, YYEEEE. The CDR3 has 13 residues. V dropped 2 bases and J dropped 2 bases, with 5 bases sitting between them. The DNA for the CDR3 is TGTGCCAGCAGCTTAGCCCCCTACAATGAGCAGTTCTTC. Its translation is CASSLAPYNEQFF.

The CDR3 nucleotides read TGCAGCGTTGGATGGACAGGGGCAGGGGAGACCCAGTACTTC. It encodes CSVGWTGAGETQYF. The V call is TRBV29-1, the J call TRBJ2-5; TRBD1 aligns across 9 bases. Unmatched junction bases numbered 8, after V lost 4 bases and J lost 5 bases. The CDR3 is 14 amino acids. Germline-derived CDR1 and CDR2 are SQVTM and ANQGSEA.

The CDR3 reads CAIAAGIRTDTQYF. The CDR3 bases are TGTGCCATCGCAGCGGGAATCCGCACAGATACGCAGTATTTT. This chain links TRBV10-3 with TRBJ2-3, with 7 positions matching TRBD2. The CDR3 is 14 residues long. Germline V gene data show CDR1 as ENHRY and CDR2 as SYGVKD. Losses at the gene ends were 8 bases for V and 1 base for J; bases not matched to a gene: 6.

On this clone: The junction departs from the called germline gene at one end, perhaps through a read error. The chain carries TRBV6-5 and TRBJ1-2; TRBD1 matches 8 bases. Germline loops: CDR1 MNHEY, CDR2 SVGAGI. The CDR3 contains 13 residues. CDR3 nucleotides: TGTGCCAGCAGGTACTCGGACAGGGATGGCTACACCTTC. It encodes CASRYSDRDGYTF.

This clone was picked up one time. This chain links TRBV6-5 with TRBJ2-2; 8 bases fit TRBD1. The CDR3 runs to 13 residues. Trimming removed 6 bases from V and 7 bases from J; junction bases left unmatched: 4. Germline loops: CDR1 MNHEY, CDR2 SVGAGI. The CDR3 DNA is TGTGCCAGCAGGCCAGGGGGCGGCGGGGAGCTGTTTTTT. This translates into CASRPGGGGELFF.

This clone was seen only a few times. This chain links TRBV5-4 with TRBJ1-1; the match to TRBD1 covers 7 bases. Germline values: CDR1 SGHNT, CDR2 YYREEE (reference sequence). Trimming removed 4 bases from V and 0 bases from J; junction bases left unmatched: 6. The CDR3 runs to 15 residues. DNA of the CDR3: TGTGCCAGCAGCCCGATGGACAGGCTGAACACTGAAGCTTTCTTT. It encodes CASSPMDRLNTEAFF.

The chain combines TRBV4-2 with TRBJ2-2; D gene uncertain. The V end was cut by 4 bases, the J end by 5 bases, with 8 bases between. In germline, CDR1 is LGHNA, CDR2 YNFKEQ. The CDR3 sequence is 13 residues long. The CDR3 DNA reads as TGTGCCAGCAGCCCCTCCGGGACCGGGGAGCTGTTTTTT. Translation gives CASSPSGTGELFF.

The chain couples TRBV5-1 to TRBJ2-5; 9 positions agree with TRBD1. The CDR3 is made up of 14 amino acids. V dropped 4 bases and J dropped 5; count of bases not matched to a gene: 6. The germline CDR1 and CDR2 sequences are SGHRS and YFSETQ. CDR3 sequence reads: CASSGQGIMETQYF. As DNA, the CDR3 is TGCGCCAGCAGCGGACAGGGGATCATGGAGACCCAGTACTTC. The full variable domain, with the rest looked up from reference TRBV5-1 and TRBJ2-5, is KAGVTQTPRYLIKTRGQQVTLSCSPISGHRSVSWYQQTPGQGLQFLFEYFSETQRNKGNFPGRFSGRQFSNSRSEMNVSTLELGDSALYLCASSGQGIMETQYFGPGTRLLVL.

This chain links TRBV4-3 with TRBJ1-5, with 10 bases lining up with TRBD1. This CDR3 is 16 amino acids long. The germline gives CDR1 LGHNA, CDR2 YSLEER. Unmatched junction bases numbered 5, after V lost 0 bases and J lost 6 bases. This chain's CDR3 is CASSQDHRTGGQPQHF. DNA of the CDR3: TGCGCCAGCAGCCAAGACCACAGGACAGGGGGTCAGCCCCAGCATTTT.

This sequence joins TRBV28 and TRBJ1-1; D gene ambiguous. The CDR3 loop spans 13 amino acids. The V end was cut by 5 bases, the J end by 1 base, with 8 bases between. In germline, CDR1 is MDHEN, CDR2 SYDVKM. The CDR3 region is CASSPRENTEAFF. Written as DNA, the CDR3 is TGTGCCAGCAGTCCCCGGGAGAACACTGAAGCTTTCTTT.

CDR3 nucleotides: TGCGCCAGCAGCCCCGGACTAGCCTCCTACAATGAGCAGTTCTTC. This encodes CASSPGLASYNEQFF. The genes are TRBV5-1 and TRBJ2-1; 8 bases agree with TRBD2. V was pared by 4 bases and J by 0 bases, with 3 bases of the junction left unmatched. The CDR3 is made up of 15 amino acids. Germline loops: CDR1 SGHRS, CDR2 YFSETQ.

This clone was counted only a few times. V and J are TRBV16 and TRBJ2-7, with TRBD1 as a possible D gene (5 bases). This CDR3 contains 13 residues. The V gene's germline CDR1 is KGHSY and CDR2 FQNENV. V gave up 4 bases and J gave up 3 bases, with 10 bases separating them. The CDR3 loop reads CASSRGRVYEQYF. The CDR3 coding sequence is TGTGCCAGCAGCCGGGGCAGGGTCTACGAGCAGTACTTC.

The sample holds a few counts of this clone. The V call is TRBV7-9, the J call TRBJ2-2; TRBD2 agrees at 12 bases. The CDR3 has 17 amino acids. Germline V CDR1 and CDR2: SEHNR, FQNEAQ (reference sequence). Losses at the gene ends were 5 bases for V and 4 bases for J; bases not matched to a gene: 8. The CDR3 spells CASSMTSGGPPTGELFF. CDR3 DNA sequence: TGTGCCAGCAGCATGACTAGCGGGGGCCCCCCCACCGGGGAGCTGTTTTTT.

The CDR3 spells CASSGPDREGRDIQYF. Written as DNA, the CDR3 is TGTGCCAGCAGTGGCCCGGACAGGGAAGGAAGGGACATTCAGTACTTC. This rearrangement joins TRBV25-1 to TRBJ2-4; 8 bases match TRBD1. J was trimmed by 8 bases and V by 4 bases; bases with no gene match: 13. Germline CDR1 and CDR2: MGHDK and SYGVNS. The CDR3 spans 16 residues.